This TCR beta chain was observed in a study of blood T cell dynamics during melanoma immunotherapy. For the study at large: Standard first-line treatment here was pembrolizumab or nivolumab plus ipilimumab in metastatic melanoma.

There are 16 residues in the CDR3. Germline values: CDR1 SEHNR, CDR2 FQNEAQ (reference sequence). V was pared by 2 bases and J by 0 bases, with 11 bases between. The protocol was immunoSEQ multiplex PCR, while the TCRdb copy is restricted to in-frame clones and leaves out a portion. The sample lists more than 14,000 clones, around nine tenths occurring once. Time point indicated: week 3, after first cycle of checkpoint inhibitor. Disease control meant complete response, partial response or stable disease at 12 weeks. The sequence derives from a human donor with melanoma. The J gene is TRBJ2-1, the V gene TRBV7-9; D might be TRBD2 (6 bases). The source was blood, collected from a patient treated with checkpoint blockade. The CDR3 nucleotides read TGTGCCAGCAGCTTAAGGACCGGGAGCTCCTACAATGAGCAGTTCTTC. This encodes CASSLRTGSSYNEQFF.